These 18 T cell receptor beta chains were all obtained from the same sample, sequenced in a study of T cell repertoires in cytomegalovirus infection. TCRdb processed the reads anew with MiXCR; each CDR3 protein has one entry. This sample yields roughly 49,000 distinct CDR3 sequences, of which 20% to 25% are seen a single time; around nine tenths belongs to the top ten. For these TCRs, the target antigens are not known. The specimen comprised CD8+ T cells from cultured PBMCs, sampled from culture after CMV antigen stimulation. Receptor source: a human donor in good health (CMV status not recorded). Some clones in this sample may be carry-over from other donors' samples.

This clonotype has just a few counts. This chain connects TRBV7-2 to TRBJ2-7, with 8 bases identical to TRBD2. Germline CDR1 is SGHTA and CDR2 is FQGNSA. J lost 4 bases, V lost 5 bases, and 7 bases had no gene match. The length of the CDR3 is 14 residues. CDR3 in amino acids: CASSTGGARYEQYF. The CDR3, as DNA: TGTGCCAGCAGCACCGGGGGGGCAAGGTACGAGCAGTACTTC.

This clonotype was observed many times. CDR3 region: CASSQAGLYYGYTF. The CDR3 coding sequence is TGCGCCAGCAGCCAAGCAGGGTTATACTATGGCTACACCTTC. The genes are TRBV4-3 and TRBJ1-2; a possible D gene is TRBD1 (5 bases). The CDR3 totals 14 residues. V dropped 1 base and J dropped 3 bases, with 9 bases sitting between them. The germline gives CDR1 LGHNA, CDR2 YSLEER.

J is TRBJ2-1 and V is TRBV7-6; 10 bases are shared with TRBD2. Germline CDR1 reads SGHVS; CDR2 reads FNYEAQ. The CDR3 extends over 14 amino acids. V dropped 10 bases and J dropped 6; count of bases not matched to a gene: 9. The DNA of the CDR3 is TGTGCCATCGACAGCGGGGGGGCCGGCAATGAGCAGTTCTTC. It codes for CAIDSGGAGNEQFF.

The chain recombines TRBV29-1 with TRBJ2-7, with TRBD1 matching 7 bases. This CDR3 comprises 13 residues. The trim removed 3 bases at V and 4 bases at J, leaving 6 bases unmatched. Looked up from germline, CDR1 is SQVTM and CDR2 is ANQGSEA. CDR3 coding DNA: TGCAGCGTTGACGGGCAGGGGGTATACGAGCAGTACTTC. The encoded protein is CSVDGQGVYEQYF.

This clonotype was seen a handful of times. The genes are TRBV12-3 or TRBV12-4 and TRBJ1-1; possible D gene TRBD1, 6 bases. The germline V and J ends were trimmed by 7 bases and 7 bases, with 13 bases remaining between them. This CDR3 has 12 residues. CDR3 DNA sequence: TGTGCCAGCATCCTAGGGGGACTTGAAGCTTTCTTT. Residues: CASILGGLEAFF.

The chain couples TRBV9 to TRBJ1-2; 9 nucleotides match TRBD1. Germline V gene lookup returns CDR1 SGDLS and CDR2 YYNGEE. The trim removed 2 bases at V and 4 bases at J, leaving 9 bases unmatched. CDR3 length: 16 residues. The CDR3 DNA reads TGTGCCAGCAGCGTGGATAGGACAGGGGTTCGCTATGGCTACACCTTC. Translation: CASSVDRTGVRYGYTF.

This clonotype was detected only a few times. The CDR3 DNA reads as TGTGCCAGCAGGGGGGGGGCTAACTATGGCTACACCTTC. Its protein is CASRGGANYGYTF. This chain connects TRBV12-3 or TRBV12-4 to TRBJ1-2; D might be TRBD1 (5 bases). The V end was cut by 6 bases, the J end by 0 bases, with 8 bases between. CDR3 length equals 13 residues.

CDR3 residues: CASSYSPAAYGYTF. DNA of the CDR3: TGTGCCAGCAGTTACTCCCCGGCTGCCTATGGCTACACCTTC. The chain links TRBV6-6 to TRBJ1-2, with unresolved D. Germline CDR1 MNHNY, CDR2 SVGAGI (reference sequence). The CDR3 runs to 14 residues. Trimming removed 0 bases at V and 4 bases at J, with 9 bases between.

The chain uses TRBV12-3 or TRBV12-4 and TRBJ2-1, with TRBD2 matching 7 bases. The CDR3 is made up of 16 amino acids. Germline trimming cut 3 bases from V and 6 bases from J; bases unmatched to any gene: 11. CDR3 coding DNA: TGTGCCAGCAGTTTTCCCTCGGCGGGAGTATCCAATGAGCAGTTCTTC. Translation gives CASSFPSAGVSNEQFF.

The chain links TRBV5-1 to TRBJ1-1; no clear D gene. Deletions cut 4 bases from V and 1 base from J, with 17 bases between. From germline, CDR1 is SGHRS and CDR2 YFSETQ. The CDR3 covers 16 residues. For the CDR3, the DNA is TGCGCCAGCAGCATATTTAGCACGGATGCGAACACTGAAGCTTTCTTT. It translates to CASSIFSTDANTEAFF.

This chain connects TRBV7-6 to TRBJ1-5, with TRBD1 as a possible D gene (6 bases). Germline V gene sequence: CDR1 SGHVS, CDR2 FNYEAQ. V was cut by 1 base and J by 0 bases, with 10 bases left in between. This CDR3 has 16 residues. In DNA, the CDR3 is TGTGCCAGCAGCTTAGGACAGGCGAATAGCAATCAGCCCCAGCATTTT. Protein product: CASSLGQANSNQPQHF.

This chain connects TRBV7-9 to TRBJ2-5, with TRBD1 matching over 7 bases. With V trimmed by 3 bases and J by 3 bases, 4 bases remained unmatched. Germline CDR1 is SEHNR and CDR2 is FQNEAQ (reference sequence). CDR3 size: 14 residues. The CDR3 region is CASSFFDREETQYF. The CDR3 DNA reads TGTGCCAGCAGCTTCTTCGACAGGGAAGAGACCCAGTACTTC.

This chain uses TRBV7-6 with TRBJ2-7, with D maybe TRBD2 (5 bases). The CDR3 contains 13 residues. Germline CDR1 reads SGHVS; CDR2 reads FNYEAQ. The V end was cut by 6 bases, the J end by 1 base, with 10 bases between. The CDR3: CASRSEGSYEQYF. The CDR3 DNA follows: TGTGCCAGCAGGAGCGAGGGATCCTACGAGCAGTACTTC.

This clonotype was seen a handful of times. V and J are TRBV6-8 and TRBJ2-5; D gene uncertain. Looked up from germline, CDR1 is MNHGY and CDR2 is SAAAGT. V lost 4 bases to trimming and J lost 2 bases, with 8 bases between them. The CDR3 contains 13 residues. In DNA form, the CDR3 reads TGTGCCAGCAGTTGGCAGGCACAAGAGACCCAGTACTTC. Protein sequence: CASSWQAQETQYF.

This clonotype came up a few times. The chain carries TRBV5-4 and TRBJ1-2; D is perhaps TRBD1 (6 bases). V gave up 0 bases and J gave up 3 bases, with 12 bases separating them. The CDR3 is 15 residues long. Germline V lookup: CDR1 SGHNT, CDR2 YYREEE (reference sequence). The CDR3 spells CASSLDGGLYYGYTF. CDR3 DNA: TGTGCCAGCAGCTTGGACGGGGGGCTGTACTATGGCTACACCTTC.

Ten or more counts support this clonotype. The V and J genes are TRBV7-9 and TRBJ2-7; the D gene is possibly TRBD2 (5 bases). CDR3 length equals 19 residues. The germline V gene encodes CDR1 SEHNR and CDR2 FQNEAQ (reference sequence). The V end lost 3 bases, the J end lost 3 bases, and 27 bases lay between the germline ends. CDR3 region: CASSFRPGGQNREIYEQYF. In DNA form, the CDR3 reads TGTGCCAGCAGCTTCCGACCCGGCGGGCAAAACAGAGAAATCTACGAGCAGTACTTC.

The chain recombines TRBV7-8 with TRBJ2-5; no reliable D call. This CDR3 spans 11 amino acids. V lost 2 bases, J lost 5 bases, and 3 bases lay in between. The germline V gene has CDR1 SGHVS and CDR2 FQNEAQ. CDR3 nucleotide sequence: TGTGCCAGCAGCTTATCGGAGACCCAGTACTTC. Amino acids: CASSLSETQYF.

This clonotype occurred a few times. The genes are TRBV11-3 and TRBJ2-1; 9 nucleotides agree with TRBD2. This CDR3 spans 15 amino acids. Germline CDR1 reads SGHNT; CDR2 reads YENEEA. With V trimmed by 4 bases and J by 5 bases, 6 bases remained unmatched. The CDR3 DNA reads TGTGCCAGCAGCTCCAGGACTAGCGAAGACAATGAGCAGTTCTTC. The encoded protein is CASSSRTSEDNEQFF.